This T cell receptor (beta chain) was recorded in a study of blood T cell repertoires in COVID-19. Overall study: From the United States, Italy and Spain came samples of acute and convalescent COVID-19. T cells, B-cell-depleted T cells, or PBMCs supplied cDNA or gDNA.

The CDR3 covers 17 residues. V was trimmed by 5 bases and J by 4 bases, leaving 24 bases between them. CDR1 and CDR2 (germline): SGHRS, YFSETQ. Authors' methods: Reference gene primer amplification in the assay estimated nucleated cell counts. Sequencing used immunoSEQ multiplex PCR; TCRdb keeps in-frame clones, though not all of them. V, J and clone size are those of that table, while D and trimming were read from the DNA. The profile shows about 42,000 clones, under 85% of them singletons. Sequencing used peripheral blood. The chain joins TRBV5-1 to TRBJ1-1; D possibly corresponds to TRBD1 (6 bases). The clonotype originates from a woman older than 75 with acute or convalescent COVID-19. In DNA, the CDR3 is TGCGCCAGCAGAAGTGGGCAGGGGTCCGGGTATGGCACTGAAGCTTTCTTT. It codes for CASRSGQGSGYGTEAFF.